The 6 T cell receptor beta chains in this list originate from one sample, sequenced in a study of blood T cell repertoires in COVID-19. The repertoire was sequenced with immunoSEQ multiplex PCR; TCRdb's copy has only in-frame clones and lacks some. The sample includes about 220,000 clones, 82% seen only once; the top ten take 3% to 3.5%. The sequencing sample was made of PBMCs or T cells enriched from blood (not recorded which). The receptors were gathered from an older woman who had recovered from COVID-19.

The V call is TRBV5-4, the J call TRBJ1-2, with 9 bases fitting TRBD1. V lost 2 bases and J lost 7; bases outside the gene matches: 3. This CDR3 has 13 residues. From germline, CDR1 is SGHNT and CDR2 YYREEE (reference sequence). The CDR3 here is CASSLQGAPGYTF. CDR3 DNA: TGTGCCAGCAGCTTACAGGGGGCGCCTGGCTACACCTTC.

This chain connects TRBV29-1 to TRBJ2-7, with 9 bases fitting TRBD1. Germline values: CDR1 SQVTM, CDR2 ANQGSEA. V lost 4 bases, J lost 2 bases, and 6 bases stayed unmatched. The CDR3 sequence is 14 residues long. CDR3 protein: CSVGGDRATYEQYF. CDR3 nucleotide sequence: TGCAGCGTTGGCGGGGACAGGGCAACCTACGAGCAGTACTTC.

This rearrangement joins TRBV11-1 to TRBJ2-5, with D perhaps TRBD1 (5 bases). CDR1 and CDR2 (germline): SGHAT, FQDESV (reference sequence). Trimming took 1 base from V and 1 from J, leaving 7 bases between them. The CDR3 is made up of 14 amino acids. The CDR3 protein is CASSLGTTQETQYF. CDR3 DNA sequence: TGTGCCAGCAGCTTAGGGACAACCCAAGAGACCCAGTACTTC. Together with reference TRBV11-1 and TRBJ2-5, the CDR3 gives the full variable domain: EAEVAQSPRYKITEKSQAVAFWCDPISGHATLYWYRQILGQGPELLVQFQDESVVDDSQLPKDRFSAERLKGVDSTLKIQPAELGDSAMYLCASSLGTTQETQYFGPGTRLLVL.

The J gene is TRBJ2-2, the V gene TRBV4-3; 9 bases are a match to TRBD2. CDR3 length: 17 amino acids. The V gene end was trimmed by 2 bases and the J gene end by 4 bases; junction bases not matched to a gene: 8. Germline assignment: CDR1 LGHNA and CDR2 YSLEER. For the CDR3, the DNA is TGCGCCAGCAGCCAACGGGCGGGGGGGGCCGGCACCGGGGAGCTGTTTTTT. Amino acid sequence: CASSQRAGGAGTGELFF.

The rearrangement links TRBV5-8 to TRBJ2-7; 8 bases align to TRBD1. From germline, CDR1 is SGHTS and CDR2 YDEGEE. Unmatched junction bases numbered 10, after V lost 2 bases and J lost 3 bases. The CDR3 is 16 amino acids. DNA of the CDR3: TGTGCCAGCAGCTTCCCCGGGACAGGTAACGTCTACGAGCAGTACTTC. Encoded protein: CASSFPGTGNVYEQYF.

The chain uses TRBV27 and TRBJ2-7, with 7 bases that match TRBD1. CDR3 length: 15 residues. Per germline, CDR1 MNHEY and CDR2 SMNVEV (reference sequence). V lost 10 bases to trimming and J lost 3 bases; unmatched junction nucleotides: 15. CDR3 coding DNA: TGTGCCACCACCAGACAGGGTAGGGGGTACTACGAGCAGTACTTC. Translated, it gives CATTRQGRGYYEQYF.